The next 14 T cell receptor beta chains were all read from a single sample in a study of blood T cell repertoires in COVID-19. Produced via immunoSEQ multiplex PCR; TCRdb's table is partial and in-frame only. The table lists about 210,000 clones, approximately 86% of them singletons. The specimen sequenced was PBMCs or T cells enriched from blood (not recorded which). All receptors derive from a middle-aged woman in a cohort exposed to, infected with or recovered from COVID-19 (not recorded which).

Written as DNA, the CDR3 is TGTGCCAGCAGCAGCTCCCGGGACAGGGGTAGGAACACTGAAGCTTTCTTT. Protein product: CASSSSRDRGRNTEAFF. The chain joins TRBV2 to TRBJ1-1, with 10 bases that match TRBD1. This CDR3 comprises 17 residues. Germline V lookup: CDR1 SNHLY, CDR2 FYNNEI. Unmatched junction bases numbered 11, after V lost 6 bases and J lost 1 base.

The chain links TRBV11-2 to TRBJ2-3; D gene ambiguous. CDR1 and CDR2 (germline): SGHAT, FQNNGV. Trimming shortened V by 1 base and J by 5 bases, and 13 bases separated the two germline ends. The CDR3 is made up of 15 amino acids. In DNA form, the CDR3 reads TGTGCCAGCAGCTTAGGGCCCCCCCTAGGAGATACGCAGTATTTT. Protein product: CASSLGPPLGDTQYF.

V is TRBV18 and J is TRBJ2-5, with TRBD2 as a possible D gene (6 bases). The CDR3 is 17 amino acids. Germline V gives CDR1 KGHSH, CDR2 LQKENI. V was clipped by 6 bases and J by 2 bases, with 22 bases between them. Written as DNA, the CDR3 is TGTGCCAGCTCCCCGAGCAGGACGGGAGTGTGGCAAGAGACCCAGTACTTC. As protein: CASSPSRTGVWQETQYF.

The genes are TRBV27 and TRBJ2-7; D might be TRBD2 (5 bases). V shed 6 bases and J shed 3 bases, with 12 bases lying between them. The CDR3 is made up of 13 amino acids. Germline V lookup: CDR1 MNHEY, CDR2 SMNVEV (reference sequence). CDR3 in DNA: TGTGCCAGCAGGATCCGGGAAAACTACGAGCAGTACTTC. Its protein product is CASRIRENYEQYF.

V gene TRBV4-3 combines with J gene TRBJ1-5, with a possible D match to TRBD1 (5 bases). The germline V gene has CDR1 LGHNA and CDR2 YSLEER. V lost 0 bases and J 7 bases, leaving 10 bases between the germline ends. The CDR3 is 14 amino acids. The CDR3 DNA sequence: TGCGCCAGCAGCCAAGATGCAGGGAACCAGCCCCAGCATTTT. Protein product: CASSQDAGNQPQHF.

This chain joins TRBV19 and TRBJ1-6; tentative D call: TRBD1 (5 bases). Germline V gene sequence: CDR1 LNHDA, CDR2 SQIVND (reference sequence). Trimming pared 8 bases from V and 8 bases from J, leaving 13 bases between. The CDR3 length is 13 residues. CDR3 in amino acids: CASQGRMDSPLHF. For the CDR3, the DNA is TGTGCCAGTCAGGGCCGGATGGATTCACCCCTCCACTTT.

In nucleotides, the CDR3 is TGCGCCAGCAGGGAAGGGGTAGACACTGAAGCTTTCTTT. Its protein product is CASREGVDTEAFF. This sequence joins TRBV10-1 and TRBJ1-1; a possible D gene is TRBD1 (5 bases). Germline CDR1 and CDR2: WNHNN and SYGVQD (reference sequence). This CDR3 spans 13 amino acids. V was shortened by 6 bases and J by 3 bases, with 11 bases between the two germline ends.

The chain uses TRBV12-3 or TRBV12-4 and TRBJ1-1; a possible D gene is TRBD1 (6 bases). V was shortened by 7 bases and J by 4 bases, with 13 bases between the two germline ends. This CDR3 comprises 13 residues. Here the CDR3 DNA reads TGTGCCAGCACTGTAAACAGGGTCACTGAAGCTTTCTTT. Protein: CASTVNRVTEAFF.

The rearrangement links TRBV7-9 to TRBJ2-7; 11 bases agree with TRBD2. The germline V gene encodes CDR1 SEHNR and CDR2 FQNEAQ (reference sequence). This CDR3 has 15 residues. V shed 6 bases and J 4 bases; nucleotides not matched to a gene: 8. CDR3 region: CASSAKGTSGYEQYF. The CDR3 nucleotides read TGTGCCAGCAGTGCAAAGGGGACTAGCGGTTACGAGCAGTACTTC. Combining the CDR3 with reference TRBV7-9 and TRBJ2-7 gives the whole variable domain DTGVSQNPRHKITKRGQNVTFRCDPISEHNRLYWYRQTLGQGPEFLTYFQNEAQLEKSRLLSDRFSAERPKGSFSTLEIQRTEQGDSAMYLCASSAKGTSGYEQYFGPGTRLTVT.

As for this clone: Distinct nucleotide sequences in the sample also encode this CDR3. The chain couples TRBV19 to TRBJ2-7; 9 nucleotides match TRBD1. The CDR3 extends over 14 amino acids. The germline CDR1 and CDR2 sequences are LNHDA and SQIVND (reference sequence). After removal of 5 bases from V and 4 bases from J, the junction contained 6 bases not matched to a gene. The CDR3: CASSAGTGTYEQYF. The CDR3 DNA reads as TGTGCCAGTAGTGCCGGGACAGGGACTTACGAGCAGTACTTC.

The V gene is TRBV25-1, the J gene TRBJ1-2; D perhaps matches TRBD1 (6 bases). CDR1 and CDR2 from the germline V gene are MGHDK and SYGVNS. Trimming pared 1 base from V and 5 bases from J, leaving 14 bases between. The CDR3 runs to 15 residues. The CDR3 DNA sequence: TGTGCCAGCAGTGAATCCATGACAGGCGCTTATGGCTACACCTTC. As protein: CASSESMTGAYGYTF.

This chain joins TRBV5-6 and TRBJ1-2, with D maybe TRBD1 (5 bases). Germline-derived CDR1 and CDR2 are SGHDT and YYEEEE. CDR3 length: 15 residues. V lost 6 bases and J lost 6, with 21 bases in between. Written as DNA, the CDR3 is TGTGCCAGCATCCTAATCCAGGGCCCTGGCGATGGCTACACCTTC. Its protein is CASILIQGPGDGYTF.

This chain connects TRBV9 to TRBJ1-6, with D possibly TRBD1 on 6 matching bases. V was clipped by 0 bases and J by 4 bases, with 8 bases between them. This CDR3 comprises 15 residues. In germline, CDR1 is SGDLS, CDR2 YYNGEE. This CDR3 reads CASSVGDNYNSPLHF. The DNA for the CDR3 is TGTGCCAGCAGCGTAGGGGACAATTATAATTCACCCCTCCACTTT.

This clone has a single count. J is TRBJ2-7 and V is TRBV10-2, with 7 bases that match TRBD1. Per the germline V gene, CDR1 is WSHSY and CDR2 is SAAADI. The trim removed 7 bases at V and 5 bases at J, leaving 17 bases unmatched. This CDR3 spans 16 amino acids. The CDR3 DNA is TGCGCCAGCAAGTACAGGGGAGAGAGCCCCCTCCACGAGCAGTACTTC. This codes for CASKYRGESPLHEQYF.